This T cell receptor beta chain was retrieved from a study of T cells in Graves' hyperthyroidism and ophthalmopathy (dated by TCRdb to the late 2010s). A note on the overall study: Peripheral blood was collected at initial diagnosis, before any treatment. After blood sampling, hyperthyroidism patients were treated with methimazole at a starting dose of 30 mg daily, and ophthalmopathy patients were treated with high-dose intravenous methylprednisolone. To identify distinguishing TCR V-J signatures, a discovery cohort of some 99 patients was used, comprising 40 to 45 with Graves' ophthalmopathy and around 60 with stable Graves' hyperthyroidism. An independent validation cohort of under 20 hyperthyroidism patients and roughly 16 patients who later progressed to ophthalmopathy tested prospective prediction of ophthalmopathy. TCR Vbeta CDR3 sequencing of roughly 140 peripheral blood samples (around 45 ophthalmopathy, around 80 hyperthyroidism and roughly 17 progressor patients) is reported in the paper. Thyroid tissue and blood T-cell repertoires from about six Graves' hyperthyroidism patients were also compared in the study. For training and testing, the 100 or so patients in the discovery cohort were randomly divided in a 7:3 ratio. Results the study describes overall, beyond this receptor: In validation, progression to ophthalmopathy was predicted by the model with 70.59% sensitivity and approximately 78% specificity, a median of roughly 6 months before onset. Blood samples also contained most of the expanded thyroid clonotypes (frequency above 0.001), which suggests that blood repertoires may reflect thyroid immune responses. A model built on a 13 V-J signature distinguished ophthalmopathy from stable hyperthyroidism, reaching around 90% sensitivity and about 81% specificity in cross-validation and 80%/75% in testing. Sample size was not statistically predetermined, and investigators were not blinded to group allocation.

Many counts were recorded for this clonotype. There is no known antigen for this receptor. Per-base qualities were not stored, and no clone one base away is much larger. Moderately to severely active disease, a Clinical Activity Score of at least 3, a NOSPECS grade of at least 4, and a duration under 3 months were present in ophthalmopathy patients. Patients with uncontrolled infections, other autoimmune diseases, pregnancy or lactation were excluded. Clinical symptoms, serum thyroxine and TRAb, thyroid ultrasound, and orbital computed tomography formed the basis for the diagnoses. PBMCs were isolated from 10 ml of fresh peripheral blood by Ficoll-Paque density gradient centrifugation. Total RNA was extracted using Trizol reagent, and RNA quality was assessed on an Agilent 2100 Bioanalyzer. The TCR beta CDR3 regions were amplified from the RNA transcripts. The first round of RT-PCR for the TCR CDR3 was performed with the HTBI primer set and the Qiagen OneStep RT-PCR kit. A second multiplex PCR round built the libraries, followed by size selection and purification. Sequencing of the libraries was done on an Illumina HiSeq2000 using paired-end 100 bp reads. Per the source publication's procedure: SOAPnuke was used to process the raw data, with reads discarded if the reads contained adapters or uncalled bases, had a mean Phred below 15, or lacked an exact constant-primer or identifier match. COPE v1.2.5 was used to merge the high-quality paired reads, and each unique nucleotide sequence was defined as a clonotype. MiTCR v1.1 was used to align clonotypes to the IMGT TRBV, TRBD and TRBJ reference segments. The analysis included only V-J combinations with a frequency above 0.0001, which together covered over 98% of the repertoires. The TCS score was defined as F50 (clonal expansion) divided by E x V (chaos), with BLOSUM62-based TCRdist calculated between CDR3 peptides within each V-J. Welch's t-statistics and random forest reduced fewer than 550 V-J features to 13, which were used in a naive Bayes classifier (R e1071). The Morisita-Horn index was used to measure how similar the thyroid and blood repertoires were. TCRdb reprocessed the public reads (quality trimming at Q25 with fastp, clone calling with MiXCR) and kept in-frame beta chains. Rows merge per CDR3 protein into single entries with the most common DNA and genes. What appears here as the V and J calls and clone size reflects TCRdb's work, not the paper's. The sample data list more than 50,000 distinct CDR3 sequences, and about 50% of these were observed just once. Approximately 3.3% of the sample is in the top ten clones.

The CDR3 runs 14 amino acids, cysteine and phenylalanine included. Of all the DNA, just the CDR3 is kept, 42 bases in frame from base 1. The germline V gene provides CDR1 MNHEY and CDR2 SVGEGT. Trimming removed 5 bases from V and 2 bases from J, leaving 10 bases between the germline ends. This TCR was sampled from a woman aged 55-70 years with Graves' ophthalmopathy. The receptor chain draws on TRBV6-2 or TRBV6-3 and TRBJ2-1; confidence is insufficient to name the D gene. The sample comprised blood. The CDR3 sequence is CASSKATTYNEQFF. Here is the DNA: TGTGCCAGCAGTAAGGCTACTACCTACAATGAGCAGTTCTTC.